What follows are 5 T cell receptor beta chains derived from one specimen sequenced in a study of T-cell memory formation after mild COVID-19. Via MiXCR, TCRdb re-called the 5' RACE reads, giving one row per CDR3 protein. The sample carries over 12,000 distinct CDR3 sequences, roughly a fifth recorded once. The sample comprised PBMCs or a T cell subset sorted from them (not recorded which). All receptors come from an adult woman who had mild COVID-19 (a few samples of this study predate the infection). Cell type and time point are not known.

This clonotype has a count of ten or more. This chain connects TRBV7-9 to TRBJ1-4, with a weak D call TRBD1 (6 bases). CDR1 is SEHNR and CDR2 is FQNEAQ in the germline V gene (reference sequence). V gave up 1 base and J gave up 5 bases, with 14 bases separating them. This CDR3 spans 16 amino acids. The CDR3 protein is CASSLDDRGMNEKLFF. CDR3 DNA sequence: TGTGCCAGCAGCTTAGATGATAGGGGGATGAATGAAAAACTGTTTTTT.

This clonotype was seen at least ten times. The genes are TRBV29-1 and TRBJ1-1; no definite D call. The CDR3 is 12 amino acids. V was pared by 4 bases and J by 5 bases, with 11 bases between. From germline, CDR1 is SQVTM and CDR2 ANQGSEA. The CDR3 is CSVGRTETEAFF. CDR3 DNA: TGCAGCGTTGGCCGGACGGAAACTGAAGCTTTCTTT.

The table lists this clonotype with a count of one. V is TRBV11-2 and J is TRBJ2-3; no definite D call. Trimming took off 5 bases at V and 0 bases at J, with 15 bases between the two ends. The CDR3 has 16 residues. From germline, CDR1 is SGHAT and CDR2 FQNNGV. The CDR3 sequence: CASSPRGPSSTDTQYF. CDR3 in DNA: TGTGCCAGCAGCCCGCGCGGACCCTCTAGCACAGATACGCAGTATTTT.

This clonotype occurred many times. The V and J genes are TRBV7-6 and TRBJ2-5, with 9 bases matching TRBD2. The CDR3 sequence is 15 residues long. Germline V lookup: CDR1 SGHVS, CDR2 FNYEAQ. V was pared by 6 bases and J by 5 bases, with 10 bases of the junction left unmatched. CDR3 sequence: CASSQVAGDRETQYF. The CDR3 DNA reads as TGTGCCAGCAGTCAGGTAGCGGGGGACCGCGAGACCCAGTACTTC.

The table lists this clonotype with many counts. CDR3 in amino acids: CASRSGQENTEAFF. CDR3 nucleotide sequence: TGCGCCAGCAGGTCTGGCCAGGAGAACACTGAAGCTTTCTTT. The chain carries TRBV5-1 and TRBJ1-1; D gene uncertain. The germline V gene has CDR1 SGHRS and CDR2 YFSETQ. V gave up 5 bases and J gave up 1 base, with 12 bases separating them. This CDR3 is built from 14 residues.